This TCR beta chain was identified in a study of read filtering for tumor transcriptome and immune sequencing. Study-level background: After DNase treatment, RNA was made into whole-transcriptome libraries. The study, taken as a whole, reports: The sorted CD138-negative fraction was a mixed bone marrow immune population, not purified T cells. In IR-seq, single-read clonotypes were about 80% of clonotypes but approximately 4% of reads.

Bone marrow was sampled from every patient at the time of active disease. Molecular barcoded adaptors covering alpha/delta and beta/gamma chains were used on approximately 400 ng RNA. MiXCR, run by TCRdb on the reads, gives a single entry per CDR3 protein. The table records about 27,000 distinct CDR3 sequences, around 14% of them present only once. The CDR3 contains 14 residues. Trimming took off 2 bases at V and 5 bases at J, with 11 bases between the two ends. Germline V CDR1 and CDR2: SGHTA, FQGTGA. This clonotype showed up many times. Antigen specificity is unknown. The sequence came from a donor at least 40 years old with multiple myeloma. This chain uses TRBV7-3 with TRBJ2-3; D ambiguous. Sequencing used a population of CD138-negative cells sorted from bone marrow. CDR3 protein: CASSLQGVGDTQYF. The CDR3 bases are TGTGCCAGCAGCTTACAAGGCGTTGGAGATACGCAGTATTTT.